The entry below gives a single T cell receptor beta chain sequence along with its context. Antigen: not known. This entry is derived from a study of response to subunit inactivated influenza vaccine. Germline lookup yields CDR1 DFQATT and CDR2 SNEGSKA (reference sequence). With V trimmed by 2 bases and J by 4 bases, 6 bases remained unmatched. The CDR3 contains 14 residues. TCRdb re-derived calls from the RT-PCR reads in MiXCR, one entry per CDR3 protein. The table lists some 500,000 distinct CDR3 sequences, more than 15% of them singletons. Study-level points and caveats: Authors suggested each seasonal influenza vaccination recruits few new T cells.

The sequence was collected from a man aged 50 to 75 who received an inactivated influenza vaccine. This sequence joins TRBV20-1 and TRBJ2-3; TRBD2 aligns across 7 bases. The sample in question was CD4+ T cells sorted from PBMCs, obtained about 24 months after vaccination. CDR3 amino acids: CSARRRERSDTQYF. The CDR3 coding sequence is TGCAGTGCTAGACGGCGGGAGAGGTCAGATACGCAGTATTTT.